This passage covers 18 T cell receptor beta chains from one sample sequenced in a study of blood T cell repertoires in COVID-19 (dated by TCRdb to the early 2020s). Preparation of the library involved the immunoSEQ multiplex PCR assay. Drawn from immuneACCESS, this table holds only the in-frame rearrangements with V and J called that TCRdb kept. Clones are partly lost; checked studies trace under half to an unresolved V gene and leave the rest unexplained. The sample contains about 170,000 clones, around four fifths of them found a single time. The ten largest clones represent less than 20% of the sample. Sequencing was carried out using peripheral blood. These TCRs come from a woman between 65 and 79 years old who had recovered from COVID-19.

The chain's CDR3 is CASSLSGRGSYNEQFF. The CDR3 nucleotides read TGCGCCAGCAGCCTCTCGGGCAGGGGTTCCTACAATGAGCAGTTCTTC. The gene calls are TRBV5-1 and TRBJ2-1; maybe TRBD1 (6 bases). Germline CDR1 and CDR2: SGHRS and YFSETQ. The V end lost 4 bases, the J end lost 1 base, and 15 bases lay between the germline ends. The CDR3 loop spans 16 amino acids.

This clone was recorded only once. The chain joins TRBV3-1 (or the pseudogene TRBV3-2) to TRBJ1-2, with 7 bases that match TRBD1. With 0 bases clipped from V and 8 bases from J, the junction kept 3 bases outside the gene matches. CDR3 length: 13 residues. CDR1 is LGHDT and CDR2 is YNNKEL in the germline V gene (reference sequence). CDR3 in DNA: TGTGCCAGCAGCCAAGACTGGGACAGAGGCTACACCTTC. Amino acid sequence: CASSQDWDRGYTF.

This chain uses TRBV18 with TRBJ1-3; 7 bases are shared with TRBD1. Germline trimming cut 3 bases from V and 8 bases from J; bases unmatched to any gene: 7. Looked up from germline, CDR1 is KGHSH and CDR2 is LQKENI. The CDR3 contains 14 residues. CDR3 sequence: CASSPGRGSDTIYF. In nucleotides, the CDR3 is TGTGCCAGCTCACCGGGCAGGGGGTCAGACACCATATATTTT.

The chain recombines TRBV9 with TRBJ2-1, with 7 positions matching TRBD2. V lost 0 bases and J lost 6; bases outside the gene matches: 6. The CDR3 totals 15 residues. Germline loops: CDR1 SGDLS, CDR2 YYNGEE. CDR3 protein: CASSVATREFNEQFF. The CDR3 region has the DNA TGTGCCAGCAGCGTAGCTACGCGGGAGTTCAATGAGCAGTTCTTC.

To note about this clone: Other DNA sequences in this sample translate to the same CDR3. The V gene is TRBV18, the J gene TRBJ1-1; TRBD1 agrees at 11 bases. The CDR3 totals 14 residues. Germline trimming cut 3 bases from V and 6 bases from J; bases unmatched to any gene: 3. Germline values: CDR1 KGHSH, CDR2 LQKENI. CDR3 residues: CASSPGTGGAEAFF. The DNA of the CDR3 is TGTGCCAGCTCACCGGGGACAGGGGGGGCTGAAGCTTTCTTT.

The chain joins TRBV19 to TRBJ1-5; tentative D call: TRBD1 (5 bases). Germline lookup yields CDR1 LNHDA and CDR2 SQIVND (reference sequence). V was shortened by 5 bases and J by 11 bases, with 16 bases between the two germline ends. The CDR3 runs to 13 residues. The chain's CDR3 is CASSWALGGAQHF. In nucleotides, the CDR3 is TGTGCCAGTAGTTGGGCCCTCGGGGGGGCCCAGCATTTT.

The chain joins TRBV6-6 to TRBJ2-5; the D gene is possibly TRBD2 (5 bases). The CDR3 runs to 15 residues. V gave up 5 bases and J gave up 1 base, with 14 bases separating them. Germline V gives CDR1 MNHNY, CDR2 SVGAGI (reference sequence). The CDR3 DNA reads TGTGCCAGCAGTCTCCCCCTAGGAGGCCAAGAGACCCAGTACTTC. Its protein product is CASSLPLGGQETQYF.

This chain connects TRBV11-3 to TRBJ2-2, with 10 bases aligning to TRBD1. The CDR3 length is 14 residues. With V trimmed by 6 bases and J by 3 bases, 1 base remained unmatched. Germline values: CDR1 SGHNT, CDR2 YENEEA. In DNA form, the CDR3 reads TGTGCCAGCAGGGGACAGGGGCACACCGGGGAGCTGTTTTTT. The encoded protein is CASRGQGHTGELFF.

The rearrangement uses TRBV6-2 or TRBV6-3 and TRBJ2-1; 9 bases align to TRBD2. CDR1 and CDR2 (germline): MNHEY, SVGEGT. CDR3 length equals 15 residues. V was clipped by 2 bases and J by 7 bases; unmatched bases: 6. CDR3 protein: CASSYGTSPSNEQFF. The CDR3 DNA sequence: TGTGCCAGCAGTTACGGGACTAGCCCTTCGAATGAGCAGTTCTTC.

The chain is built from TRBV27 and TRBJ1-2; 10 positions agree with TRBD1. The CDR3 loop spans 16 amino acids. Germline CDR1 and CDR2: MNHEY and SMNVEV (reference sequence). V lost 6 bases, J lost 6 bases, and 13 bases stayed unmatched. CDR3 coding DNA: TGTGCCAGCAGCCCGGGACAGGGGCGCGGGGGCCATGGCTACACCTTC. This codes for CASSPGQGRGGHGYTF.

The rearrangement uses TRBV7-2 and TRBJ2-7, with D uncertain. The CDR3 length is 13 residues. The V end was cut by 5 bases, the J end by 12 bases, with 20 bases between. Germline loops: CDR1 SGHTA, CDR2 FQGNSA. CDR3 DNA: TGTGCCAGCAGCCGTGAAGTGATGGGTGGAGCGTACTTC. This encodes CASSREVMGGAYF.

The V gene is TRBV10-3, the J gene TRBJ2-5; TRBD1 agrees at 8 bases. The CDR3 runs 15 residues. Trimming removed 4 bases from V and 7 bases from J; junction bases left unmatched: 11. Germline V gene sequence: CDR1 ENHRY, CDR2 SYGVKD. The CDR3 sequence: CAISGGQGKGATQYF. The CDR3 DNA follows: TGTGCCATCAGTGGAGGACAGGGTAAAGGTGCGACCCAGTACTTC.

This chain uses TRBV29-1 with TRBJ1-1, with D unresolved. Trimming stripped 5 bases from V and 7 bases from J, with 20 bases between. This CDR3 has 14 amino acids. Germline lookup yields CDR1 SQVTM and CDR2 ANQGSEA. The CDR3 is CSVTRVREASEAFF. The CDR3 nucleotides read TGCAGCGTTACTCGGGTGCGGGAGGCGAGTGAAGCTTTCTTT.

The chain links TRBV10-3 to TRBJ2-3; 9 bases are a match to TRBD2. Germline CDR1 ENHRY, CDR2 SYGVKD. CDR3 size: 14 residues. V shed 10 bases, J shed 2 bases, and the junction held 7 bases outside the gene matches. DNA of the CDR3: TGTGCCACCGGACTAGCGTCTACCACAGATACGCAGTATTTT. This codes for CATGLASTTDTQYF.

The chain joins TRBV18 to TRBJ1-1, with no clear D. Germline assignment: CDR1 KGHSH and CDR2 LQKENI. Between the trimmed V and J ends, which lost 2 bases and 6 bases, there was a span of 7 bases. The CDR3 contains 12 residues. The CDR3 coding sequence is TGTGCCAGCTCACCAGTAGTGCCTGAAGCTTTCTTT. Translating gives CASSPVVPEAFF.

DNA of the CDR3: TGTGCCAGCAGGCCCGGGACAGGGTTTGGCTACACCTTC. Protein sequence: CASRPGTGFGYTF. The V call is TRBV28, the J call TRBJ1-2; 9 positions agree with TRBD1. V lost 6 bases, J lost 7 bases, and 6 bases stayed unmatched. From germline, CDR1 is MDHEN and CDR2 SYDVKM. The CDR3 sequence is 13 residues long.

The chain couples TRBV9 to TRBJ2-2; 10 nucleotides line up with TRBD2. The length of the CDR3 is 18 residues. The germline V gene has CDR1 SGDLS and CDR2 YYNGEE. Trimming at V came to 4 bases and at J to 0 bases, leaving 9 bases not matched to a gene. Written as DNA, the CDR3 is TGTGCCAGCAGCCAGGGACTAGCGATAACCCCGAACACCGGGGAGCTGTTTTTT. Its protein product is CASSQGLAITPNTGELFF. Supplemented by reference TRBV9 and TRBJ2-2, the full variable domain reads DSGVTQTPKHLITATGQRVTLRCSPRSGDLSVYWYQQSLDQGLQFLIQYYNGEERAKGNILERFSAQQFPDLHSELNLSSLELGDSALYFCASSQGLAITPNTGELFFGEGSRLTVL.

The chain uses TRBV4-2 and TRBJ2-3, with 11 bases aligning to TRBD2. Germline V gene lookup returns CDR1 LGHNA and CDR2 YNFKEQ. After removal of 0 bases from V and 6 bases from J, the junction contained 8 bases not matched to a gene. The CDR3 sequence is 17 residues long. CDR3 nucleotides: TGTGCCAGCAGCCAAGAGACTAGCGGGGCCCCCACGGATACGCAGTATTTT. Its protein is CASSQETSGAPTDTQYF.